A selection of T cell receptor beta chains follows, all from one sample in a study of cytomegalovirus exposure and HLA in healthy donors. Only in-frame clones appear in the TCRdb table, and some are missing; sequencing was by immunoSEQ multiplex PCR. Here the sample spans roughly 130,000 clones, about 80% being singletons. Sequencing input: PBMCs. All receptors come from a male donor in good health and CMV-seronegative. CDR3s leave out the opening cysteine and the closing phenylalanine or tryptophan. A D gene is named only where the DNA matches it firmly.

j_gene | len | d_gene | v_gene | CDR3aa
TRBJ2-7 | 14 | TRBD2 | TRBV11-2 | ASSARFGTSSYEQY
TRBJ2-2 | 14 | TRBD2 | TRBV7-9 | SSSLGGGANTGELF
TRBJ1-1 | 6 | - | TRBV30 | AWNSAF
TRBJ2-1 | 11 | TRBD1 | TRBV19 | ASSPDRLNEQF
TRBJ1-1 | 16 | - | TRBV15 | ATSRAGESGEWDTEAF
TRBJ2-7 | 11 | - | TRBV6-1 | ASSILASYEQY
TRBJ2-1 | 13 | - | TRBV6-5 | ASSYSGTINNEQF
TRBJ2-1 | 16 | TRBD1 | TRBV15 | ATSRVGTGVGIHNEQF
TRBJ2-7 | 12 | - | TRBV7-8 | ASSLRGSPYEQY
TRBJ1-2 | 15 | TRBD1 | TRBV7-9 | ASSFRDRGGGNYGYT
TRBJ2-1 | 18 | TRBD1 | TRBV5-4 | ASSLPTGAISLGSYNEQF
TRBJ2-1 | 10 | - | TRBV5-1 | ASSFRRDEQF
TRBJ1-5 | 13 | TRBD1 | TRBV27 | ASSLSETGNQPQH
TRBJ2-5 | 13 | TRBD2 | TRBV7-2 | ASSLHLAGEETQY
TRBJ2-4 | 15 | TRBD2 | TRBV10-3 | AISELAGGQGGNIQY
TRBJ1-2 | 13 | - | TRBV7-2 | ASSLVGDTRYGYT
TRBJ2-2 | 13 | - | TRBV27 | ASSLQRVGTGELF
TRBJ2-7 | 13 | TRBD2 | TRBV5-6 | ASSLAGPPRGEQY
TRBJ2-2 | 14 | - | TRBV7-2 | ASSPESWAATGELF
TRBJ1-4 | 13 | - | TRBV7-9 | SSSSRSGLDEKLF
TRBJ1-3 | 13 | TRBD1 | TRBV6-5 | ASSATGVRGNTIY
TRBJ1-2 | 10 | TRBD1 | TRBV6-5 | ASSSTGTGYT
TRBJ2-7 | 12 | TRBD2 | TRBV19 | ASSKGGASYEQY
TRBJ2-1 | 14 | TRBD1 | TRBV5-1 | ASSLDEGARYNEQF
TRBJ1-2 | 11 | TRBD1 | TRBV5-6 | ASSLAGGYGYT
TRBJ1-2 | 14 | TRBD1 | TRBV30 | AWSARDRGFYYGYT
TRBJ2-1 | 14 | TRBD2 | TRBV9 | ASSVVSGGHYNEQF
TRBJ1-5 | 14 | - | TRBV6-6 | ASSYSITGLRQPQH
TRBJ1-5 | 11 | TRBD1 | TRBV7-8 | ASSADRDQPQH
TRBJ1-1 | 10 | - | TRBV7-9 | ASSARGIEAF
TRBJ1-6 | 13 | TRBD1 | TRBV19 | ASKDGQGAYSPLH
TRBJ1-3 | 13 | - | TRBV5-6 | ASRLARFSGNTIY
TRBJ1-2 | 14 | TRBD1 | TRBV7-9 | SSSLAVGEGANGYT
TRBJ1-5 | 13 | - | TRBV4-1 | ASSQVQGANQPQH
TRBJ2-7 | 14 | TRBD1 | TRBV29-1 | SVGLAGGRGSYEQY
TRBJ1-2 | 12 | TRBD1 | TRBV5-1 | ASSSGQGRYGYT
TRBJ1-1 | 10 | - | TRBV6-1 | ASRPGLAEAF
TRBJ2-1 | 11 | - | TRBV19 | ASRGEAGFEQF
TRBJ2-5 | 14 | TRBD2 | TRBV6-6 | ASSYEGAGGSGTQY
TRBJ2-1 | 13 | - | TRBV10-1 | ASSETSTLINEQF
TRBJ2-7 | 11 | - | TRBV30 | AWTGDGPYEQY
TRBJ1-4 | 14 | - | TRBV9 | ASSVANGKSNEKLF
TRBJ1-1 | 14 | - | TRBV7-2 | ASSLAADFLNTEAF
TRBJ1-1 | 12 | - | TRBV6-5 | ASSSPGEGTEAF